The 7 T cell receptor beta chains given below trace back to one sample, sequenced in a study of blood T cell repertoires in COVID-19 (dated by TCRdb to the early 2020s). Library creation used the immunoSEQ multiplex PCR assay. TCRdb mirrors the immuneACCESS table, restricted to in-frame sequences. Some clones are absent from its copies; in checked studies, under half trace to an unresolved V gene, and the reason for the others is unknown. The sample has 52,000 or so clones on record, 85% to 90% of them singletons. The ten biggest clones cover roughly a quarter of the sample. The sequenced sample was peripheral blood. The receptors shown here come from a human donor in a cohort sampled during active COVID-19.

The chain joins TRBV4-3 to TRBJ2-2; the match to TRBD1 covers 7 bases. CDR3 size: 15 residues. V lost 5 bases to trimming and J lost 5 bases; unmatched junction nucleotides: 8. Germline lookup yields CDR1 LGHNA and CDR2 YSLEER. The CDR3 DNA reads TGCGCCAGCAGCGCTAGGACAGGAGGAACCGGGGAGCTGTTTTTT. Amino acids: CASSARTGGTGELFF.

The gene calls are TRBV6-4 and TRBJ2-2; maybe TRBD2 (5 bases). The length of the CDR3 is 15 residues. Trimming shortened V by 5 bases and J by 2 bases, and 12 bases separated the two germline ends. From germline, CDR1 is MRHNA and CDR2 SNTAGT. CDR3 loop: CASSKEGLNTGELFF. The CDR3 DNA reads TGTGCCAGCAGTAAAGAGGGCTTAAACACCGGGGAGCTGTTTTTT.

This clone was found once. The CDR3: CASSLPLYNEQFF. Written as DNA, the CDR3 is TGTGCCAGCAGCCTCCCTCTCTACAATGAGCAGTTCTTC. This chain uses TRBV6-2 or TRBV6-3 with TRBJ2-1; D gene unclear. This CDR3 is 13 amino acids long. CDR1 MNHEY and CDR2 SVGEGT come from the germline V gene. Trimming stripped 6 bases from V and 3 bases from J, with 9 bases between.

This clone is a singleton in its sample. The chain combines TRBV7-3 with TRBJ2-1, with 8 bases lining up with TRBD1. In germline, CDR1 is SGHTA, CDR2 FQGTGA. The CDR3 contains 14 residues. V trimming: 3 bases; J trimming: 5 bases; junction bases outside the gene matches: 3. As DNA, the CDR3 is TGTGCCAGCAGCTTGGGACAGGCCAACAATGAGCAGTTCTTC. Translating it yields CASSLGQANNEQFF.

The chain links TRBV11-3 to TRBJ2-2; a weak D match, TRBD2 (6 bases). Trimming pared 2 bases from V and 3 bases from J, leaving 10 bases between. Germline V gives CDR1 SGHNT, CDR2 YENEEA. CDR3 size: 15 residues. This CDR3 is CASSLFSGHTGELFF. The CDR3 coding sequence is TGTGCCAGCAGCTTATTCAGCGGGCACACCGGGGAGCTGTTTTTT.

J is TRBJ1-3 and V is TRBV2; no reliable D call. The CDR3 loop spans 12 amino acids. The germline CDR1 and CDR2 sequences are SNHLY and FYNNEI. V dropped 6 bases and J dropped 2 bases, with 5 bases sitting between them. The DNA of the CDR3 is TGTGCCAGCAGGGCCGCTGGAAACACCATATATTTT. Its translation is CASRAAGNTIYF.

The genes are TRBV4-1 and TRBJ2-1; 11 nucleotides line up with TRBD1. V lost 4 bases, J lost 1 base, and 3 bases stayed unmatched. From germline, CDR1 is MGHRA and CDR2 YSYEKL. This CDR3 has 16 amino acids. The CDR3 region has the DNA TGCGCCAGCAGCCCCGGACAGGGGGCGTCCTACAATGAGCAGTTCTTC. This sequence encodes CASSPGQGASYNEQFF.